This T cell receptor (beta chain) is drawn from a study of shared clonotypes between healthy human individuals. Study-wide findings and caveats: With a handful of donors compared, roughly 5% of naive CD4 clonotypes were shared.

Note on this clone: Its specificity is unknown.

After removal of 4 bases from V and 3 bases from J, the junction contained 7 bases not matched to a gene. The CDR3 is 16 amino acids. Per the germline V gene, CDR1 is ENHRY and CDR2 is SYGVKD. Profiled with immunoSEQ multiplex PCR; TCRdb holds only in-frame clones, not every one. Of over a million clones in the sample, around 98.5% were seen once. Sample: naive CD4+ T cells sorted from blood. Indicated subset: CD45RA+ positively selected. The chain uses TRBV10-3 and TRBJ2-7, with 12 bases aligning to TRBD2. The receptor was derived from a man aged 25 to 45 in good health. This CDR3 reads CAISGLAGVVDYEQYF. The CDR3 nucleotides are TGTGCCATCAGTGGACTAGCGGGAGTTGTGGACTACGAGCAGTACTTC.